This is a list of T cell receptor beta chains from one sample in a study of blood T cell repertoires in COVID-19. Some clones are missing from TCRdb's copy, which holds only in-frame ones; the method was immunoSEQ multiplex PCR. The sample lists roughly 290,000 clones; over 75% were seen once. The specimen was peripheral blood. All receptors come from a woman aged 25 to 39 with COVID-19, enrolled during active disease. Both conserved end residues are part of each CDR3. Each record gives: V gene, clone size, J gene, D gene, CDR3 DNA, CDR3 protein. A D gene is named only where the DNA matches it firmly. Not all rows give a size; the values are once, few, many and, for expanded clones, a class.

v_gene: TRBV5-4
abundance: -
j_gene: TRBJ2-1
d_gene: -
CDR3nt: TGTGCCAGCAGCTGGGGTAGAGGGCCAGGGGCACGAAATGAGCAGTTCTTC
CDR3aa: CASSWGRGPGARNEQFF

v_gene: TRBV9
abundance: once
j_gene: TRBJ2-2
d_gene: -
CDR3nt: TGTGCCAGCAGCCCCCAGGGCGGGGCCATCTCGGGGGAGCTGTTTTTT
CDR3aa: CASSPQGGAISGELFF

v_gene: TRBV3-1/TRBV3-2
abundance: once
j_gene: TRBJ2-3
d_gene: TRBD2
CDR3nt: TGTGCCAGCAGCCACAGAAGGACTAGCGAGACGCAGTATTTT
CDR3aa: CASSHRRTSETQYF

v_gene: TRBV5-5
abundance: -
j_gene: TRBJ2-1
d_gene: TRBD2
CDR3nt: TGTGCCAGCACCATTCGGGGTGGACTAGCGGTTAGGAATGAGCAGTTCTTC
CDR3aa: CASTIRGGLAVRNEQFF

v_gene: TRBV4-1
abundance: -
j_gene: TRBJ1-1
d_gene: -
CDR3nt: TGCGCCAGCAGCCAACCAGGGTTGATTTCTGTAGCTTTCTTT
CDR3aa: CASSQPGLISVAFF

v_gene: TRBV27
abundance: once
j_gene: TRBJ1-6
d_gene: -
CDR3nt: TGTGCCAGCAGTTTATCGAGGGCCGCGTGGAATTCACCCCTCCACTTT
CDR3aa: CASSLSRAAWNSPLHF

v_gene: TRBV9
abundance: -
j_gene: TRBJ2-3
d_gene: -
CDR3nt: TGTGCCAGCAGCGTAGGGCACCACGTTGCAGATACGCAGTATTTT
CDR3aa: CASSVGHHVADTQYF

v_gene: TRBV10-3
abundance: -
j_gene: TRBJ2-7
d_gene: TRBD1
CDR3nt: TGTGCCATCAGTGAGAGGGCACAGGGGGCCTACGAGCAGTACTTC
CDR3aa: CAISERAQGAYEQYF

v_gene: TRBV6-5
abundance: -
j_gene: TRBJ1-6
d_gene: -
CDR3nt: TGTGCCAGCACCCCCGGGACCGGAGGGTCACCCCTCCACTTT
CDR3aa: CASTPGTGGSPLHF

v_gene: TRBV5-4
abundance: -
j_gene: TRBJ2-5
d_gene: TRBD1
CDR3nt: TGTGCCAGCAGCCGGACAGGAAAGGGGGAGACCCAGTACTTC
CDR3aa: CASSRTGKGETQYF

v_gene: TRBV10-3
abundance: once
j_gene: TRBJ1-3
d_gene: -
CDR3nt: TGTGCCATCAGCGATGACACGGCCTCTGGAAACACCATATATTTT
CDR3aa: CAISDDTASGNTIYF

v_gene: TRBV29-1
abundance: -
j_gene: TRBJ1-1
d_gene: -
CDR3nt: TGCAGCGTGTCCAGGGAGGGGATTGAAGCTTTCTTT
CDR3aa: CSVSREGIEAFF

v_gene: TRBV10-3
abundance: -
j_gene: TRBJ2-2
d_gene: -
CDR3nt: TGTGCCATCAGTGGGACACACTACACCGGGGAGCTGTTTTTT
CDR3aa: CAISGTHYTGELFF

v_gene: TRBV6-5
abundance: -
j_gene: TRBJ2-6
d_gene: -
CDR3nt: TGTGCCAGGTATCTCCCCGTCTCGGGGGCCAACGTCCTGACTTTC
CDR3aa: CARYLPVSGANVLTF

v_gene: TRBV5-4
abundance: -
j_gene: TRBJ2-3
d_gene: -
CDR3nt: TGTGCCAGCAGCTTGGTTGGCGGAGCAGATACGCAGTATTTT
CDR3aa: CASSLVGGADTQYF

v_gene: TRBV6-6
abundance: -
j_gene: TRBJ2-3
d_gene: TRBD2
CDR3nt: TGTGCCAGCAGTCCTCGGACTAGCGGCGGCACAGATACGCAGTATTTT
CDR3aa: CASSPRTSGGTDTQYF

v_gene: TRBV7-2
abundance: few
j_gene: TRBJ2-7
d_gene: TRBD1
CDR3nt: TGTGCCAGCAGCTCAACACCCGACAGGGTCGAACACGAGCAGTACTTC
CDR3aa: CASSSTPDRVEHEQYF